This entry lists 24 T cell receptor beta chains sequenced from one sample in a study of shared clonotypes between healthy human individuals. The assay was immunoSEQ multiplex PCR, and TCRdb's table has in-frame clones only and misses some. The sample lists over 950,000 clones, approximately 75% occurring once. Sequencing input: memory CD4+ T cells from PBMCs. Subset of the sample: CD45RA-negative fraction. These receptors were collected from a young man in good health. Some clones in this sample may be carry-over from other donors' samples.

V is TRBV7-9 and J is TRBJ2-6; D uncertain. V lost 1 base and J 0 bases, leaving 10 bases between the germline ends. The germline V gene has CDR1 SEHNR and CDR2 FQNEAQ (reference sequence). The CDR3 sequence is 17 residues long. For the CDR3, the DNA is TGTGCCAGCAGCTTAGAGGTTTTGGCCTCTGGGGCCAACGTCCTGACTTTC. It is translated as CASSLEVLASGANVLTF.

V gene TRBV28 combines with J gene TRBJ2-3; 7 nucleotides agree with TRBD2. Germline loops: CDR1 MDHEN, CDR2 SYDVKM. CDR3 length: 17 amino acids. V shed 7 bases, J shed 0 bases, and the junction held 13 bases outside the gene matches. The CDR3 sequence is CASTPPRWEGSTDTQYF. The CDR3, as DNA: TGTGCCAGCACCCCCCCGAGGTGGGAGGGGAGCACAGATACGCAGTATTTT.

This clone was detected a few times. The gene calls are TRBV18 and TRBJ2-1, with TRBD2 identical over 7 bases. V lost 3 bases to trimming and J lost 0 bases; unmatched junction nucleotides: 8. Looked up from germline, CDR1 is KGHSH and CDR2 is LQKENI. This CDR3 has 17 residues. CDR3 coding DNA: TGTGCCAGCTCACCTAGTCCCCGCGGGAGCTCCTACAATGAGCAGTTCTTC. Amino acids: CASSPSPRGSSYNEQFF. The complete variable domain, with remaining parts taken from reference TRBV18 and TRBJ2-1, reads NAGVMQNPRHLVRRRGQEARLRCSPMKGHSHVYWYRQLPEEGLKFMVYLQKENIIDESGMPKERFSAEFPKEGPSILRIQQVVRGDSAAYFCASSPSPRGSSYNEQFFGPGTRLTVL.

The V and J genes are TRBV4-2 and TRBJ1-5, with D possibly TRBD1 on 6 matching bases. The CDR3 covers 16 residues. Trimming pared 1 base from V and 5 bases from J, leaving 15 bases between. CDR1 is LGHNA, CDR2 YNFKEQ, per germline. In DNA, the CDR3 is TGTGCCAGCAGCCAAGTATTGGCAGAGGGGGATCAGCCCCAGCATTTT. As protein: CASSQVLAEGDQPQHF.

This chain joins TRBV5-1 and TRBJ2-3; D gene unclear. This CDR3 contains 13 residues. V was shortened by 6 bases and J by 5 bases, with 13 bases between the two germline ends. Germline CDR1 reads SGHRS; CDR2 reads YFSETQ. CDR3 protein: CASTLPSEDTQYF. DNA for the CDR3: TGCGCCAGCACCCTCCCTAGTGAAGATACGCAGTATTTT.

This clone is a singleton in its sample. The chain is built from TRBV28 and TRBJ1-3; a weak D match, TRBD1 (5 bases). Germline V lookup: CDR1 MDHEN, CDR2 SYDVKM. V was cut by 7 bases and J by 4 bases, with 14 bases left in between. This CDR3 has 14 residues. As DNA, the CDR3 is TGTGCCAGCACCCTCCAGGGCCCGGGAAACACCATATATTTT. Translation: CASTLQGPGNTIYF. Full variable domain (rest looked up from reference TRBV28 and TRBJ1-3): DVKVTQSSRYLVKRTGEKVFLECVQDMDHENMFWYRQDPGLGLRLIYFSYDVKMKEKGDIPEGYSVSREKKERFSLILESASTNQTSMYLCASTLQGPGNTIYFGEGSWLTVV.

The chain combines TRBV9 with TRBJ2-7; a possible D gene is TRBD1 (6 bases). Germline CDR1 and CDR2: SGDLS and YYNGEE. CDR3 length equals 18 residues. Trimming removed 4 bases at V and 0 bases at J, with 23 bases between. As DNA, the CDR3 is TGTGCCAGCAGCCCGAGAGGGGGAGCGGAACGCCGCTCCTACGAGCAGTACTTC. Translating gives CASSPRGGAERRSYEQYF. The full variable domain, with the rest looked up from reference TRBV9 and TRBJ2-7, is DSGVTQTPKHLITATGQRVTLRCSPRSGDLSVYWYQQSLDQGLQFLIQYYNGEERAKGNILERFSAQQFPDLHSELNLSSLELGDSALYFCASSPRGGAERRSYEQYFGPGTRLTVT.

The J gene is TRBJ2-3, the V gene TRBV27; D is ambiguous. Germline CDR1 is MNHEY and CDR2 is SMNVEV (reference sequence). The CDR3 is made up of 16 amino acids. Trimming took 4 bases from V and 2 from J, leaving 16 bases between them. As DNA, the CDR3 is TGTGCCAGCAGTTCCTCCGGGTTGCGGAACACAGATACGCAGTATTTT. Amino acids: CASSSSGLRNTDTQYF.

In the case of this clone: A junction boundary mismatches the germline segment, possibly from a read error. The CDR3 protein is CASTLTLWGANEQFF. The CDR3 DNA reads TGTGCCAGCACCTTGACACTCTGGGGAGCTAATGAGCAGTTCTTC. This sequence joins TRBV5-6 and TRBJ2-1, with D possibly being TRBD2 (5 bases). Per the germline V gene, CDR1 is SGHDT and CDR2 is YYEEEE. CDR3 length: 15 residues.

The V gene is TRBV29-1, the J gene TRBJ1-2, with D possibly being TRBD1 (5 bases). Trimming left V 5 bases short and J 1 base short, with 11 bases between. This CDR3 comprises 13 residues. Germline CDR1 SQVTM, CDR2 ANQGSEA. CDR3 sequence: CSVPVGGNYGYTF. As DNA, the CDR3 is TGCAGCGTTCCAGTCGGGGGTAACTATGGCTACACCTTC. Full variable domain (rest looked up from reference TRBV29-1 and TRBJ1-2): SAVISQKPSRDICQRGTSLTIQCQVDSQVTMMFWYRQQPGQSLTLIATANQGSEATYESGFVIDKFPISRPNLTFSTLTVSNMSPEDSSIYLCSVPVGGNYGYTFGSGTRLTVV.

The sample holds many counts of this clone. This sequence joins TRBV28 and TRBJ2-5, with 7 bases identical to TRBD1. The V segment lost 5 bases and the J segment 3 bases; nucleotides outside the gene matches: 9. Germline V CDR1 and CDR2: MDHEN, SYDVKM. The CDR3 covers 15 residues. In DNA, the CDR3 is TGTGCCAGCAGTCCCGCCGGGACAGTTGAAGAGACCCAGTACTTC. It yields the protein CASSPAGTVEETQYF.

CDR3 sequence: CASNTQRNGYTF. The CDR3 nucleotides are TGTGCCAGCAATACCCAGCGGAATGGCTACACCTTC. V and J are TRBV2 and TRBJ1-2; no definite D call. The germline CDR1 and CDR2 sequences are SNHLY and FYNNEI. This CDR3 has 12 amino acids. The V end lost 7 bases, the J end lost 6 bases, and 12 bases lay between the germline ends.

On this clone: Other DNA sequences in this sample translate to the same CDR3. This chain uses TRBV9 with TRBJ2-7; D is perhaps TRBD1 (5 bases). There are 13 residues in the CDR3. Germline V gene data show CDR1 as SGDLS and CDR2 as YYNGEE. Trimming took 3 bases from V and 3 from J, leaving 10 bases between them. CDR3 protein: CASSATGDYEQYF. The CDR3 DNA is TGTGCCAGCAGCGCCACAGGTGACTACGAGCAGTACTTC. Based on the CDR3 plus reference TRBV9 and TRBJ2-7, the full variable domain is DSGVTQTPKHLITATGQRVTLRCSPRSGDLSVYWYQQSLDQGLQFLIQYYNGEERAKGNILERFSAQQFPDLHSELNLSSLELGDSALYFCASSATGDYEQYFGPGTRLTVT.

This clone was counted between two and nine times. This same CDR3 is encoded by further DNA sequences in the sample. Here the CDR3 DNA reads TGTGCCAGCAGTTTAGGCGGGCCCCACTACGAGCAGTACTTC. Its protein is CASSLGGPHYEQYF. The J gene is TRBJ2-7, the V gene TRBV27, with D possibly being TRBD2 (5 bases). Trimming removed 2 bases at V and 3 bases at J, with 11 bases between. Germline CDR1 MNHEY, CDR2 SMNVEV (reference sequence). The CDR3 sequence is 14 residues long.

V and J are TRBV28 and TRBJ2-3; 7 bases are shared with TRBD2. Per the germline V gene, CDR1 is MDHEN and CDR2 is SYDVKM. The CDR3 contains 19 residues. V lost 6 bases, J lost 1 base, and 19 bases stayed unmatched. CDR3 bases: TGTGCCAGCAGCACCCAGAGGGGCGGGAGACCCCTTCGCACAGATACGCAGTATTTT. Encoded protein: CASSTQRGGRPLRTDTQYF. The entire variable domain, with the rest obtained from reference TRBV28 and TRBJ2-3, is as follows: DVKVTQSSRYLVKRTGEKVFLECVQDMDHENMFWYRQDPGLGLRLIYFSYDVKMKEKGDIPEGYSVSREKKERFSLILESASTNQTSMYLCASSTQRGGRPLRTDTQYFGPGTRLTVL.

The V gene is TRBV30, the J gene TRBJ2-3; possibly TRBD2 for D (5 bases). Germline CDR1 is GTSNPN and CDR2 is SVGIG (reference sequence). Trimming took 4 bases from V and 3 from J, leaving 11 bases between them. The CDR3 is 13 residues long. The CDR3 region is CAWKNRGTDTQYF. As DNA, the CDR3 is TGTGCCTGGAAGAATCGGGGTACAGATACGCAGTATTTT.

Written as DNA, the CDR3 is TGTGCCAGCACCTTAAAGGGTGTAGCTTTCTTT. It yields the protein CASTLKGVAFF. The chain couples TRBV2 to TRBJ1-1; D unclear. Looked up from germline, CDR1 is SNHLY and CDR2 is FYNNEI. The V gene lost 7 bases and the J gene lost 10 bases, with 13 bases spanning the gap. The CDR3 consists of 11 residues.

J is TRBJ2-1 and V is TRBV4-2; TRBD2 matches at 11 bases. The CDR3 totals 16 residues. CDR1 and CDR2 (germline): LGHNA, YNFKEQ. V lost 2 bases to trimming and J lost 3 bases; unmatched junction nucleotides: 3. CDR3 residues: CASSQRTSGGYNEQFF. The CDR3 DNA reads as TGTGCCAGCAGCCAACGTACTAGCGGGGGCTACAATGAGCAGTTCTTC.

The chain recombines TRBV27 with TRBJ1-1; possibly TRBD1 for D (5 bases). Trimming took 7 bases from V and 6 from J, leaving 9 bases between them. Looked up from germline, CDR1 is MNHEY and CDR2 is SMNVEV (reference sequence). CDR3 length: 11 amino acids. As DNA, the CDR3 is TGTGCCAGCACTCAGGGCCCTGAAGCTTTCTTT. Its translation: CASTQGPEAFF.

The V and J genes are TRBV9 and TRBJ1-3; tentatively, D is TRBD1 (5 bases). The CDR3 is 17 residues long. Germline V gene lookup returns CDR1 SGDLS and CDR2 YYNGEE. Trimming took off 0 bases at V and 0 bases at J, with 13 bases between the two ends. The CDR3 coding sequence is TGTGCCAGCAGCGTAGGTGGAGCAGGACACTCTGGAAACACCATATATTTT. Protein product: CASSVGGAGHSGNTIYF. The full variable domain, with the rest looked up from reference TRBV9 and TRBJ1-3, is DSGVTQTPKHLITATGQRVTLRCSPRSGDLSVYWYQQSLDQGLQFLIQYYNGEERAKGNILERFSAQQFPDLHSELNLSSLELGDSALYFCASSVGGAGHSGNTIYFGEGSWLTVV.

The chain is built from TRBV27 and TRBJ2-7; D is unclear. Trimming removed 6 bases from V and 0 bases from J, with 12 bases in between. Per the germline V gene, CDR1 is MNHEY and CDR2 is SMNVEV (reference sequence). This CDR3 spans 14 amino acids. CDR3 nucleotides: TGTGCCAGCAGGGAAAGACCTAGCTCCTACGAGCAGTACTTC. Protein: CASRERPSSYEQYF.

The V gene is TRBV30, the J gene TRBJ1-1; D may be TRBD1 (6 bases). The CDR3 runs 14 residues. Germline V gives CDR1 GTSNPN, CDR2 SVGIG (reference sequence). The V gene lost 2 bases and the J gene lost 4 bases, with 14 bases spanning the gap. CDR3 sequence (DNA): TGTGCCTGGAGTCGGGGGCGCGGTGGCACTGAAGCTTTCTTT. Protein sequence: CAWSRGRGGTEAFF.

For the CDR3, the DNA is TGTGCCAGCAGCCTGGCGGGGGTAGATACGCAGTATTTT. Its translation is CASSLAGVDTQYF. The chain employs TRBV2 and TRBJ2-3; 7 nucleotides line up with TRBD2. Losses at the gene ends were 6 bases for V and 5 bases for J; bases not matched to a gene: 5. The CDR3 spans 13 residues. Per the germline V gene, CDR1 is SNHLY and CDR2 is FYNNEI.

This chain uses TRBV7-2 with TRBJ2-1, with 11 bases aligning to TRBD2. The junction had 11 bases not matched to a gene; V was cut back by 5 bases and J by 5 bases. The CDR3 is 17 residues long. Germline CDR1 reads SGHTA; CDR2 reads FQGNSA. The CDR3 protein is CASSKATGTSGHNEQFF. The CDR3 DNA reads as TGTGCCAGCAGCAAAGCGACCGGGACTAGCGGACACAATGAGCAGTTCTTC.